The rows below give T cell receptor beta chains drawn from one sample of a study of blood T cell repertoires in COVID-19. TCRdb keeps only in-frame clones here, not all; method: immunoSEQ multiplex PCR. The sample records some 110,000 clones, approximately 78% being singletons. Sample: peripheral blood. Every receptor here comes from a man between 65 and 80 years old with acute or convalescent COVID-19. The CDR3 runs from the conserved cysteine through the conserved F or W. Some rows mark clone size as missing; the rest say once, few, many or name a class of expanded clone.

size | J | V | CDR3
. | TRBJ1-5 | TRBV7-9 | CASSRGVDQPQHF
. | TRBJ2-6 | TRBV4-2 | CASSQVTGTGANVLTF
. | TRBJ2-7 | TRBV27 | CASSFEAGGPLHEQYF
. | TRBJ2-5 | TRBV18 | CASSPGSVRETQYF
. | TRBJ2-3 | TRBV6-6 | CASSRGQLELSDTQYF
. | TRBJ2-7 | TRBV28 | CASSSPSSSYEQYF
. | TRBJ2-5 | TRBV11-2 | CATPHGGQETQYF
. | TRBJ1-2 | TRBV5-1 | CASSPGDPRVYGYTF
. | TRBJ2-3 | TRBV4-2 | CASSQGVSDTQYF
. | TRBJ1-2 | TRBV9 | CASSVAAGRNYGYTF
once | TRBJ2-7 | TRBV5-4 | CASTSVRGGSEQYF
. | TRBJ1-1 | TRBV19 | CASSTWTPNTEAFF
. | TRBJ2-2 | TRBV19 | CASSNDRVYTGELFF
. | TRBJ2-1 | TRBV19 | CASSIPRRANEQFF
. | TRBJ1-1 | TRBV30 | CAWRAQNTEAFF
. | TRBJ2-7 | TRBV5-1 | CASSGGTGLSYEQYF
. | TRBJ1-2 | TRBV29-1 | CSVEDRRTHNYGYTF
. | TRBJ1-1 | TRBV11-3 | CASSLVSPPAEAFF
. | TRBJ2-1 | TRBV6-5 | CASRPLGQGSGEQFF
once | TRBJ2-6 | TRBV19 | CASTGREKAGANVLTF
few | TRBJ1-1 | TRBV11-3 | CASSVSGGRDTEAFF
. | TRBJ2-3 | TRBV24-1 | CATSDLAGGNTDTQYF
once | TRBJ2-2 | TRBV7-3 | CASSLRSFTGELFF
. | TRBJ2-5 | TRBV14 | CASSQDRGRGETQYF
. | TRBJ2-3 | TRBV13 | CASSSLAGGTDTQYF
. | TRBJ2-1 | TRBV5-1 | CASSATGSSYNEQFF
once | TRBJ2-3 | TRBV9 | CASSVVGGSTDTQYF
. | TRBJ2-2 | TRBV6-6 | CASSPRGGHKNTGELFF
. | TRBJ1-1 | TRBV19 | CASSADRGPGNTEAFF
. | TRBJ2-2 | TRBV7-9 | CASSRQGARGGELFF
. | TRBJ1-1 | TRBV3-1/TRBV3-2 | CASSQGQYTEAFF
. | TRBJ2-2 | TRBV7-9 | CASSSQGNKELFF
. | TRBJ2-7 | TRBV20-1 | CSASVPPGHSYEQYF
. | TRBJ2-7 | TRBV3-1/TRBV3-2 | CASSRGSGSTYEQYF
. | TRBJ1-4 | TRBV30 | CAWSGLYETIMFF
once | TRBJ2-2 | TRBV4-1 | CASSQGWTSGRRELFF
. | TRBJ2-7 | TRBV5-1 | CASSFSKDRGTEQYF
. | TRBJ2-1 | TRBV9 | CASSDRGNEQFF
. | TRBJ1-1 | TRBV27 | CATYLRGAGMNTEAFF
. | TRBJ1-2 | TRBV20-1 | CSASPMGQYYGYTF
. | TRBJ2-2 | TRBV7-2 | CASSPPGLVAGELFF
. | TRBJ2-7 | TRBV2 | CASRGQVYEQYF
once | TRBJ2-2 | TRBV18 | CASSPLRGGVTGELFF
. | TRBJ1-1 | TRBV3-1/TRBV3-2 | CASSHPQENTEAFF
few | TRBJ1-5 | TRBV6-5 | CASSYSAGTKQPQHF
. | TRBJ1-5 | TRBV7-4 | CASSFDGKGVGKPQHF
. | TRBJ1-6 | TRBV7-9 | CASSLGTGGSPLHF
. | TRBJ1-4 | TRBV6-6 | CASRRVVANEKLFF
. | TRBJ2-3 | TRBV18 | CASSPVQRGRASTDTQYF
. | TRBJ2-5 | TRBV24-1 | CATSDTGTGSQETQYF
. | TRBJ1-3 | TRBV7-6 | CASSLVPRSSGNTIYF
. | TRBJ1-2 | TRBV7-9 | CASSLASAGAHGYTF
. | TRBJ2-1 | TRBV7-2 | CASSPFGGRAYEQFF
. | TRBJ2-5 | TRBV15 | CATSRVPGERETQYF
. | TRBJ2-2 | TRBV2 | CASSASGAVNTGELFF
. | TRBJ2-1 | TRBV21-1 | CASSKNGQGPKGNEQFF
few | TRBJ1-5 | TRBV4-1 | CASSQSETVNQPQHF
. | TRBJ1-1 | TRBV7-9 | CASSPNRGLNTEAFF